The 17 T cell receptor beta chains listed next were all sequenced from one sample in a study of blood T cell repertoires in COVID-19. Here immunoSEQ multiplex PCR was the method, and the copy in TCRdb shows in-frame clones only, minus some. This table holds just over 650,000 clones, 85% to 90% found once. The sequenced material came from peripheral blood. Receptor source: a woman under 30 with acute or convalescent COVID-19.

This chain links TRBV5-4 with TRBJ2-7, with 7 nucleotides matching TRBD1. The V gene end was trimmed by 4 bases and the J gene end by 6 bases; junction bases not matched to a gene: 10. The CDR3 loop spans 14 amino acids. Germline CDR1 reads SGHNT; CDR2 reads YYREEE (reference sequence). The CDR3 bases are TGTGCCAGCAGCACGGGGACAGCCCCCTCCGAGCAGTACTTC. Amino acids: CASSTGTAPSEQYF.

V and J are TRBV29-1 and TRBJ2-7; D might be TRBD1 (5 bases). Trimming took off 1 base at V and 7 bases at J, with 20 bases between the two ends. CDR1 and CDR2 from the germline V gene are SQVTM and ANQGSEA. This CDR3 comprises 15 residues. CDR3 amino acids: CSVEVNRRSTGEQYF. CDR3 nucleotide sequence: TGCAGCGTTGAAGTTAACAGGAGATCGACTGGTGAGCAGTACTTC.

CDR3 sequence (DNA): TGCAGCGTGGGGGCGGGACAGGTGGATGAGCAGTTCTTC. Its protein is CSVGAGQVDEQFF. The chain combines TRBV29-1 with TRBJ2-1; TRBD1 agrees at 8 bases. Unmatched junction bases numbered 9, after V lost 6 bases and J lost 8 bases. Per the germline V gene, CDR1 is SQVTM and CDR2 is ANQGSEA. The length of the CDR3 is 13 residues.

J is TRBJ2-1 and V is TRBV5-6, with TRBD2 identical over 16 bases. V trimming: 4 bases; J trimming: 4 bases; junction bases outside the gene matches: 5. Germline loops: CDR1 SGHDT, CDR2 YYEEEE. This CDR3 spans 17 amino acids. The chain's CDR3 is CASSPGTSGGVYNEQFF. In nucleotides, the CDR3 is TGTGCCAGCAGCCCAGGGACTAGCGGGGGGGTGTACAATGAGCAGTTCTTC. The complete variable domain, with remaining parts taken from reference TRBV5-6 and TRBJ2-1, reads DAGVTQSPTHLIKTRGQQVTLRCSPKSGHDTVSWYQQALGQGPQFIFQYYEEEERQRGNFPDRFSGHQFPNYSSELNVNALLLGDSALYLCASSPGTSGGVYNEQFFGPGTRLTVL.

This chain uses TRBV5-6 with TRBJ2-7, with TRBD1 matching over 9 bases. Germline lookup yields CDR1 SGHDT and CDR2 YYEEEE. This CDR3 has 14 amino acids. Trimming cost V 3 bases and J 6 bases; bases outside gene matches: 7. The CDR3 spells CASSSDRGLSEQYF. The CDR3 DNA reads as TGTGCCAGCAGCTCGGACAGGGGTCTCAGCGAGCAGTACTTC. Together with reference TRBV5-6 and TRBJ2-7, the CDR3 gives the full variable domain: DAGVTQSPTHLIKTRGQQVTLRCSPKSGHDTVSWYQQALGQGPQFIFQYYEEEERQRGNFPDRFSGHQFPNYSSELNVNALLLGDSALYLCASSSDRGLSEQYFGPGTRLTVT.

This chain links TRBV5-3 with TRBJ2-2; TRBD2 agrees at 10 bases. TRBV5-3 is annotated as an ORF whose role is uncertain. The CDR3 is made up of 16 amino acids. The trim removed 4 bases at V and 6 bases at J, leaving 9 bases unmatched. The CDR3 region is CARSKVIAGGPGELFF. CDR3 DNA: TGTGCCAGAAGCAAGGTAATAGCGGGGGGCCCCGGGGAGCTGTTTTTT.

The rearrangement joins TRBV27 to TRBJ2-5; TRBD1 matches at 12 bases. This CDR3 region has 16 residues. Trimming at V came to 2 bases and at J to 5 bases, leaving 6 bases not matched to a gene. Germline V lookup: CDR1 MNHEY, CDR2 SMNVEV (reference sequence). The CDR3 nucleotides are TGTGCCAGCAGTTTAGGGACAGGGGGCCCTGGGGAGACCCAGTACTTC. It is translated as CASSLGTGGPGETQYF.

This clone came up once. V gene TRBV9 combines with J gene TRBJ2-7, with D possibly being TRBD2 (5 bases). The V gene's germline CDR1 is SGDLS and CDR2 YYNGEE. The CDR3 is 13 residues long. V dropped 3 bases and J dropped 5 bases, with 12 bases sitting between them. Here the CDR3 reads CASSAPPGDEQYF. The CDR3 nucleotides are TGTGCCAGCAGCGCCCCTCCCGGGGACGAGCAGTACTTC.

The chain has TRBV6-1 and TRBJ1-1; D gene uncertain. This CDR3 is built from 15 residues. The V and J ends lost 2 bases and 3 bases respectively, with 13 bases between them. Germline V CDR1 and CDR2: MNHNS, SASEGT. CDR3 nucleotide sequence: TGTGCCAGCAGTGAATACTCGCTTCGGGACACTGAAGCTTTCTTT. This encodes CASSEYSLRDTEAFF.

This chain joins TRBV5-4 and TRBJ2-6, with D uncertain. This CDR3 spans 11 amino acids. Trimming cost V 3 bases and J 9 bases, with 4 bases left between them. Germline values: CDR1 SGHNT, CDR2 YYREEE (reference sequence). This CDR3 is CASSSVNVLTF. CDR3 nucleotide sequence: TGTGCCAGCAGCTCCGTCAACGTCCTGACTTTC.

V gene TRBV27 combines with J gene TRBJ1-1; the D is unclear. The CDR3 extends over 13 amino acids. V lost 5 bases and J lost 7, with 14 bases in between. Germline V gene data show CDR1 as MNHEY and CDR2 as SMNVEV (reference sequence). CDR3 amino acids: CASSPGSSNEAFF. The DNA for the CDR3 is TGTGCCAGCAGTCCGGGGAGTAGTAATGAAGCTTTCTTT.

The V gene is TRBV7-2, the J gene TRBJ1-5; 7 bases align to TRBD1. Trimming at V came to 5 bases and at J to 0 bases, leaving 13 bases not matched to a gene. Looked up from germline, CDR1 is SGHTA and CDR2 is FQGNSA. CDR3 length: 18 residues. The CDR3 DNA reads as TGTGCCAGCAGCACCACAGGGGATCGAACCTATAGCAATCAGCCCCAGCATTTT. Its protein is CASSTTGDRTYSNQPQHF.

The CDR3 here is CATSDLTGKRNTQYF. In DNA form, the CDR3 reads TGTGCCACCAGTGATCTGACAGGGAAGCGAAATACGCAGTATTTT. The chain is built from TRBV24-1 and TRBJ2-3, with 7 nucleotides matching TRBD1. The CDR3 is 15 residues long. Germline V gene data show CDR1 as KGHDR and CDR2 as SFDVKD. J lost 7 bases, V lost 3 bases, and 9 bases had no gene match.

A word on this clone: A much more abundant neighbour one base away suggests this may be a read error. The sample has other DNA sequences that encode this CDR3 too. The rearrangement joins TRBV5-4 to TRBJ1-2; perhaps TRBD1 as D (6 bases). CDR1 is SGHNT, CDR2 YYREEE, per germline (reference sequence). There are 13 residues in the CDR3. The CDR3 DNA follows: TGTGCCAGCAGTTTGGACAGTAACTATGGCTACACCTTC. Translation gives CASSLDSNYGYTF. The variable domain in full, with the rest retrieved from reference TRBV5-4 and TRBJ1-2, is ETGVTQSPTHLIKTRGQQVTLRCSSQSGHNTVSWYQQALGQGPQFIFQYYREEENGRGNFPPRFSGLQFPNYSSELNVNALELDDSALYLCASSLDSNYGYTFGSGTRLTVV.

This clone occurred once. In DNA form, the CDR3 reads TGTGCCAGTAGTTCGACAGGGGCACTGGCCACTGAAGCTTTCTTT. This gives the protein CASSSTGALATEAFF. The rearrangement joins TRBV19 to TRBJ1-1; 8 nucleotides line up with TRBD1. V was pared by 5 bases and J by 4 bases, with 9 bases of the junction left unmatched. Germline values: CDR1 LNHDA, CDR2 SQIVND (reference sequence). The CDR3 is made up of 15 amino acids.

This chain links TRBV18 with TRBJ1-2, with unresolved D. The germline V and J ends were trimmed by 3 bases and 2 bases, with 13 bases remaining between them. CDR1 and CDR2 (germline): KGHSH, LQKENI. The CDR3 runs to 15 residues. CDR3 amino acids: CASSPPGRANYGYTF. The CDR3 DNA follows: TGTGCCAGCTCACCGCCGGGGAGGGCGAACTATGGCTACACCTTC. The full variable domain, rest sourced from reference TRBV18 and TRBJ1-2, is NAGVMQNPRHLVRRRGQEARLRCSPMKGHSHVYWYRQLPEEGLKFMVYLQKENIIDESGMPKERFSAEFPKEGPSILRIQQVVRGDSAAYFCASSPPGRANYGYTFGSGTRLTVV.

The chain combines TRBV12-5 with TRBJ2-1; D may be TRBD1 (6 bases). This CDR3 is 20 amino acids long. The germline V and J ends were trimmed by 0 bases and 3 bases, with 24 bases remaining between them. CDR1 is LGHNT, CDR2 FRNRAP, per germline. The CDR3 DNA sequence: TGTGCTAGTGGTTTGGTGCCCGCGGATGGGGGCCACTCATTCTACAATGAGCAGTTCTTC. Protein product: CASGLVPADGGHSFYNEQFF.